This entry concerns a single T cell receptor (beta chain). TCRdb keeps only in-frame clones here, not all; method: immunoSEQ multiplex PCR. The table has approximately 61,000 clones, 90% seen once. This record belongs to a study of T cell changes during pregnancy in multiple sclerosis. V was clipped by 2 bases and J by 5 bases, with 9 bases between them. The CDR3 is 13 amino acids. CDR1 and CDR2 from the germline V gene are LGHNT and FRNRAP. The origin of this receptor is a female donor in good health, enrolled as a control in a pregnancy study. This specimen consisted of peripheral blood, obtained in the first trimester of pregnancy. This chain joins TRBV12-5 and TRBJ2-5; D possibly corresponds to TRBD1 (5 bases). The CDR3 reads CASGLQGVETQYF. The DNA for the CDR3 is TGTGCTAGTGGTTTGCAGGGTGTGGAGACCCAGTACTTC.